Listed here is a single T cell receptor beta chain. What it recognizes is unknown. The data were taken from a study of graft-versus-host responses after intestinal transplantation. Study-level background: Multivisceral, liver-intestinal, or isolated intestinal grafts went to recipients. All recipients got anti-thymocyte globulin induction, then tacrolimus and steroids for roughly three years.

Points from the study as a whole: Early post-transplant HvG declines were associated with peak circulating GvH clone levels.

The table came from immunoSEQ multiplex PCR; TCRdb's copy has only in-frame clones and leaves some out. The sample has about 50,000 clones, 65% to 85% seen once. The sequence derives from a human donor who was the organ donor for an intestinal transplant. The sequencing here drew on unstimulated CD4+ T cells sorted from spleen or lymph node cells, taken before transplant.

CDR3 in amino acids: CAWRGGNYGYTF. The CDR3 region has the DNA TGTGCCTGGAGGGGCGGTAACTATGGCTACACCTTC. The chain uses TRBV30 and TRBJ1-2; D is uncertain. Germline V gene sequence: CDR1 GTSNPN, CDR2 SVGIG (reference sequence). V shed 3 bases and J shed 1 base, with 6 bases lying between them. This CDR3 is built from 12 residues.